A selection of T cell receptor beta chains follows, all from one sample in a study of T and B cells in COVID-19 patients. MiXCR was run by TCRdb on the multiplex PCR reads, yielding one entry per CDR3 protein. The sample consists of more than 12,000 distinct CDR3 sequences, about 29% of them appearing once. Sample: blood. These receptors all stem from a human donor who had recovered from COVID-19. Each CDR3 is given with its conserved first and last residue. The D gene is left open where the match is weak. Rows may omit the clone size; those that give it use once, few, many or a size class.

CDR3nt	CDR3aa	d_gene	v_gene	abundance	j_gene
TGTGCCAGCAGTTACCCGGGACAGGGTGCGAAGACCCAGTACTTC	CASSYPGQGAKTQYF	TRBD1	TRBV6-5	few	TRBJ2-5
TGCAGCGTTGACCCTGACAGTGTCACTGAAGCTTTCTTT	CSVDPDSVTEAFF	NA	TRBV29-1	many	TRBJ1-1
TGTGCCAGCAGCCCCGGACAGGGGGCGTATCAGCCCCAGCATTTT	CASSPGQGAYQPQHF	TRBD1	TRBV5-5	few	TRBJ1-5
TGTGCCAGCAGCTTTAGTGGGACTGAAGCTTTCTTT	CASSFSGTEAFF	NA	TRBV7-9	few	TRBJ1-1
TGTGCCAGCAGTTTAAAGGGCTACGAGCAGTACTTC	CASSLKGYEQYF	NA	TRBV12-3/TRBV12-4	NA	TRBJ2-7
TGTGCCAGCAGTTACTCTGCTGACAGAACCTACGAGCAGTACTTC	CASSYSADRTYEQYF	NA	TRBV6-5	few	TRBJ2-7
TGCAGCGTTGCGGGTACCAACACTGAAGCTTTCTTT	CSVAGTNTEAFF	NA	TRBV29-1	medium-sized	TRBJ1-1
TGTGCCAGCTCACCCGGGACCGATGAAAAACTGTTTTTT	CASSPGTDEKLFF	NA	TRBV18	many	TRBJ1-4
TGTGCCTGGAGTGTACGAGTCAGTTACAATGAGCAGTTCTTC	CAWSVRVSYNEQFF	NA	TRBV30	medium-sized	TRBJ2-1
TGTGCCAGCGGCTGGACCGGGACGGGTGGCTACACCTTC	CASGWTGTGGYTF	NA	TRBV5-6	few	TRBJ1-2
TGTGCCACCAGTGAACCTGGGGCCAACGTCCTGACTTTC	CATSEPGANVLTF	NA	TRBV24-1	NA	TRBJ2-6
TGTGCCAGCAGTTACTCGAGCCGGAATACGCAGTATTTT	CASSYSSRNTQYF	NA	TRBV6-5	medium-sized	TRBJ2-3
TGTGCCAGCAGTGGGAGACTTAGCACAGATACGCAGTATTTT	CASSGRLSTDTQYF	NA	TRBV6-1	many	TRBJ2-3
TGTGCCAGCTCACCCCTTGGGACAGGGTCCGTCTCTAGTTACGAGCAGTACTTC	CASSPLGTGSVSSYEQYF	TRBD1	TRBV18	few	TRBJ2-7
TGTGCCAGCAGTTTCCAGCCAAGCAAGGACACTGAAGCTTTCTTT	CASSFQPSKDTEAFF	NA	TRBV12-3/TRBV12-4	many	TRBJ1-1
TGTGCCAGCAGTTACTCGATTTCGACAGGGGACACTGAAGCTTTCTTT	CASSYSISTGDTEAFF	TRBD1	TRBV6-5	NA	TRBJ1-1
TGTGCCAGCAGTGACCGCTTGCTTAGCGGGAGTAATGATCAGTTCTTC	CASSDRLLSGSNDQFF	TRBD2	TRBV6-2/TRBV6-3	NA	TRBJ2-1
TGTGCCATCAGGACAGGGACAGGGGCCTACGAGCAGTACTTC	CAIRTGTGAYEQYF	TRBD1	TRBV10-3	few	TRBJ2-7
TGTGCCAGTAGTTCCCGCGATAGCGGGGGGTCCTACAATGAGCAGTTCTTC	CASSSRDSGGSYNEQFF	TRBD2	TRBV19	medium-sized	TRBJ2-1
TGCAGCGTCGCCTATACAGGGGGCTTTGAAGCTTTCTTT	CSVAYTGGFEAFF	TRBD1	TRBV29-1	medium-sized	TRBJ1-1
TGTGCCAGCACTTTCCTCAGGGGGCAAGGAAACATTCAGTACTTC	CASTFLRGQGNIQYF	TRBD1	TRBV27	NA	TRBJ2-4
TGTGCCAGCAAACTGGCAGGATCCTATGGCTACACCTTC	CASKLAGSYGYTF	NA	TRBV27	NA	TRBJ1-2
TGTGCCAGCTCACCTAGCGGCCAAGAGACCCAGTACTTC	CASSPSGQETQYF	NA	TRBV18	medium-sized	TRBJ2-5
TGCAGTGCTTCGCGGGGACAAAACAATGAGCAGTTCTTC	CSASRGQNNEQFF	NA	TRBV20-1	NA	TRBJ2-1
TGTGCCAGCTCATTGGGACAGATGAACACTGAAGCTTTCTTT	CASSLGQMNTEAFF	TRBD1	TRBV18	few	TRBJ1-1
TGCAGTGCTTTAGATGGACTCGCCGGGGAGCTGTTTTTT	CSALDGLAGELFF	NA	TRBV20-1	NA	TRBJ2-2